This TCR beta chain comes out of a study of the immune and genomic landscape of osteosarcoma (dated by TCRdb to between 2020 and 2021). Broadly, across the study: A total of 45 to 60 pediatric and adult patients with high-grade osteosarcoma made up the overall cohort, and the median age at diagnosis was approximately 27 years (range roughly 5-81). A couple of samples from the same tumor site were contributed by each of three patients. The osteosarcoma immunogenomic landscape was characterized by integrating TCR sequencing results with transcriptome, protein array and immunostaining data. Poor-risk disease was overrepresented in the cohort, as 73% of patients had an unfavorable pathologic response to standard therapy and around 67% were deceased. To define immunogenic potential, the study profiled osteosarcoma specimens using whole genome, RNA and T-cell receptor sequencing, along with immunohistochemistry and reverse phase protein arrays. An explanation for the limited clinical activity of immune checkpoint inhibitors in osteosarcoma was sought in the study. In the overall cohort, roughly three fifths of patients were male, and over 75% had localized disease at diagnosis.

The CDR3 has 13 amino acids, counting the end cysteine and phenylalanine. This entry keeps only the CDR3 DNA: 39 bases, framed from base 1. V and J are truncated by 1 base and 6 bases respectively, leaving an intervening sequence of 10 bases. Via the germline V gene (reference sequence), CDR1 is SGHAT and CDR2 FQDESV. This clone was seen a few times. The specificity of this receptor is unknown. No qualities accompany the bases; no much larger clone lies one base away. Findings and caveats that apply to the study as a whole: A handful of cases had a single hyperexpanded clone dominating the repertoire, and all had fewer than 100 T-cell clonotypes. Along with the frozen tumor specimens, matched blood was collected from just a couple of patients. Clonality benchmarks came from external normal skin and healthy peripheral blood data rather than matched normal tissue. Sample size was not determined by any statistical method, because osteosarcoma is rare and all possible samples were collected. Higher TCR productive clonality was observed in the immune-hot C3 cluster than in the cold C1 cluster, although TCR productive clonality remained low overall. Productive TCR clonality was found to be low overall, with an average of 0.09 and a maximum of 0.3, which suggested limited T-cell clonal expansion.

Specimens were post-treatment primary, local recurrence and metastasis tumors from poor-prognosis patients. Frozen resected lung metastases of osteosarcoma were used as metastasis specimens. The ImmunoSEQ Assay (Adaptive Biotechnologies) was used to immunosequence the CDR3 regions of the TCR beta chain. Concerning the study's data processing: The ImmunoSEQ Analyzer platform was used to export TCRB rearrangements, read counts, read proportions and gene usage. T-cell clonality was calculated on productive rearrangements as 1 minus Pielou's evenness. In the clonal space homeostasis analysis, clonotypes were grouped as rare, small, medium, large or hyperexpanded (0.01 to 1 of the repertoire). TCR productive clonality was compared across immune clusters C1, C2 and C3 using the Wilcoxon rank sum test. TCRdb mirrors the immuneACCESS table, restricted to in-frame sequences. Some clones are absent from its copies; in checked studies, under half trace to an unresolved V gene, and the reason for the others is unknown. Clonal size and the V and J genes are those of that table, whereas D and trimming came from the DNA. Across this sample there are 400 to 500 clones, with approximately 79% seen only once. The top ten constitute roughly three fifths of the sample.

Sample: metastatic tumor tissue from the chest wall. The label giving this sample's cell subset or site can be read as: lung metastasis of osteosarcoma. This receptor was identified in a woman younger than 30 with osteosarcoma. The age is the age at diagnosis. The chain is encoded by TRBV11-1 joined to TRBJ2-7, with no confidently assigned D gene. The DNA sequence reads TGTGCCAGCAGCTTAGACAAGGTGACCGAGCAGTACTTC. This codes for CASSLDKVTEQYF. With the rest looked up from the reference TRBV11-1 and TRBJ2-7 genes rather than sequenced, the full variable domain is EAEVAQSPRYKITEKSQAVAFWCDPISGHATLYWYRQILGQGPELLVQFQDESVVDDSQLPKDRFSAERLKGVDSTLKIQPAELGDSAMYLCASSLDKVTEQYFGPGTRLTVT.